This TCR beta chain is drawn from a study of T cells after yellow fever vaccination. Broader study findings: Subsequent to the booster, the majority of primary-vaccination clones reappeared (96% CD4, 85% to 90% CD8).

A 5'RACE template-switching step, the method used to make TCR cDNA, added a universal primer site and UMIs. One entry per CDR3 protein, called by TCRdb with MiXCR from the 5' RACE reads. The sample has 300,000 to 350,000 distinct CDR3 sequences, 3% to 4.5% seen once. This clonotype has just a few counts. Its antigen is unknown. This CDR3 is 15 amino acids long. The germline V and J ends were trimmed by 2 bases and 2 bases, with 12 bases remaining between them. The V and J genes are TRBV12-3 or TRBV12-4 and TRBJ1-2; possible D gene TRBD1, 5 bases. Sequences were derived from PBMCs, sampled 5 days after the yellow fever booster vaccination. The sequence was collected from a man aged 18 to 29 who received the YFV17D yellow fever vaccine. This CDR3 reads CASSLTRRTNYGYTF. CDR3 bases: TGTGCCAGCAGTTTAACACGACGGACAAACTATGGCTACACCTTC.